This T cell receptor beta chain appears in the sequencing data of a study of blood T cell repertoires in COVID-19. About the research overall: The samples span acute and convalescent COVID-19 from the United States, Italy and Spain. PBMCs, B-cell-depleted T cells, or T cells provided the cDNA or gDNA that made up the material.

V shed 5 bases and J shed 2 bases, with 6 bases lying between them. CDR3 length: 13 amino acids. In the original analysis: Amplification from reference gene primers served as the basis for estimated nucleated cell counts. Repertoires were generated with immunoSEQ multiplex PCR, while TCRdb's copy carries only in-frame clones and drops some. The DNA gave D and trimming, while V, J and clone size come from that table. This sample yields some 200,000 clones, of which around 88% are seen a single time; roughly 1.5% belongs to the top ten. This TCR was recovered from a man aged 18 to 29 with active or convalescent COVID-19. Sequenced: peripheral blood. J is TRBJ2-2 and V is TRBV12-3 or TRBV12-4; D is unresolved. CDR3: CASSEFNTGELFF. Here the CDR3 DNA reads TGTGCCAGCAGTGAGTTTAACACCGGGGAGCTGTTTTTT.